Following are 26 T cell receptor beta chains from one sample sequenced in a study of identical twins. TCRdb passed the 5' RACE reads through MiXCR, listing each CDR3 protein once. Here the sample spans approximately 230,000 distinct CDR3 sequences, around an eighth being singletons. The sample was memory (CD45RO+) T cells sorted from blood. The receptors originated from a woman younger than 30 in good health.

This clonotype has only a few counts. This chain joins TRBV29-1 and TRBJ2-3; 10 bases are shared with TRBD2. The CDR3 consists of 19 residues. J was trimmed by 1 base and V by 4 bases; bases with no gene match: 17. Germline V gene sequence: CDR1 SQVTM, CDR2 ANQGSEA. For the CDR3, the DNA is TGCAGCGTTGCGGGGTCTAGCGGGGGCCCCCTAGTACGCACAGATACGCAGTATTTT. It specifies CSVAGSSGGPLVRTDTQYF.

This clonotype was observed a handful of times. The rearrangement links TRBV2 to TRBJ2-3; D gene uncertain. Germline V CDR1 and CDR2: SNHLY, FYNNEI. Trimming stripped 3 bases from V and 9 bases from J, with 7 bases between. This CDR3 contains 11 residues. CDR3 sequence (DNA): TGTGCCAGCAGTGACCTCGGGACGCAGTATTTT. Translating gives CASSDLGTQYF.

This sequence joins TRBV5-6 and TRBJ1-2; 8 bases fit TRBD1. The J segment lost 4 bases and the V segment lost 4 bases, leaving 6 bases of the junction unmatched. The CDR3 has 14 residues. Germline values: CDR1 SGHDT, CDR2 YYEEEE. DNA for the CDR3: TGTGCCAGCAGCCGACAGGGGCCCTCCTATGGCTACACCTTC. This encodes CASSRQGPSYGYTF.

The chain links TRBV6-1 to TRBJ2-7; 15 nucleotides align to TRBD2. The germline CDR1 and CDR2 sequences are MNHNS and SASEGT. The CDR3 has 16 residues. V gave up 6 bases and J gave up 2 bases; unmatched junction bases: 5. The CDR3 nucleotides are TGTGCCAGCAGATTGGGACTAGCGGGAGGTCCCTACGAGCAGTACTTC. Protein: CASRLGLAGGPYEQYF.

This chain connects TRBV28 to TRBJ2-7, with 8 nucleotides matching TRBD1. The ends lost 7 bases at V and 4 bases at J; junction bases unmatched: 6. Germline V lookup: CDR1 MDHEN, CDR2 SYDVKM. The CDR3 spans 13 residues. The CDR3 protein is CASTRGLGYEQYF. CDR3 bases: TGTGCCAGCACCAGGGGGCTGGGATACGAGCAGTACTTC.

The chain carries TRBV6-5 and TRBJ2-3; 10 bases map to TRBD2. This CDR3 region has 15 residues. V lost 4 bases, J lost 4 bases, and 5 bases stayed unmatched. The V gene's germline CDR1 is MNHEY and CDR2 SVGAGI. The CDR3 coding sequence is TGTGCCAGCAGTTTAGCGGGGGGAATGGCAGATACGCAGTATTTT. This gives the protein CASSLAGGMADTQYF.

This chain joins TRBV27 and TRBJ2-5, with 10 positions matching TRBD2. Trimming removed 1 base from V and 5 bases from J; junction bases left unmatched: 16. The CDR3 is made up of 19 amino acids. Germline V gives CDR1 MNHEY, CDR2 SMNVEV (reference sequence). The CDR3 nucleotides read TGTGCCAGCAGTTTATTCGGGAATAACCTAGCGGGAGTGACGGAGACCCAGTACTTC. It specifies CASSLFGNNLAGVTETQYF.

In its sample, this clonotype was seen a few times. The chain has TRBV18 and TRBJ2-3, with no clear D. The V end was cut by 6 bases, the J end by 4 bases, with 11 bases between. CDR1 KGHSH and CDR2 LQKENI come from the germline V gene. The length of the CDR3 is 13 residues. CDR3 nucleotide sequence: TGTGCCAGCTCCCTCAACGAGGCAGATACGCAGTATTTT. Translated, it gives CASSLNEADTQYF. The whole variable domain, filled in from reference TRBV18 and TRBJ2-3, reads NAGVMQNPRHLVRRRGQEARLRCSPMKGHSHVYWYRQLPEEGLKFMVYLQKENIIDESGMPKERFSAEFPKEGPSILRIQQVVRGDSAAYFCASSLNEADTQYFGPGTRLTVL.

This chain uses TRBV7-9 with TRBJ2-5; D not certain. CDR3 size: 15 residues. CDR1 is SEHNR and CDR2 is FQNEAQ in the germline V gene (reference sequence). V lost 0 bases and J 9 bases, leaving 17 bases between the germline ends. As DNA, the CDR3 is TGTGCCAGCAGCTTAGCGCTAGGGCTTCATCAGTCCCAGTACTTC. Residues: CASSLALGLHQSQYF.

This clonotype has a handful of counts. The chain couples TRBV29-1 to TRBJ1-2; D is uncertain. This CDR3 has 12 amino acids. V dropped 5 bases and J dropped 1 base, with 8 bases sitting between them. The germline gives CDR1 SQVTM, CDR2 ANQGSEA. The DNA of the CDR3 is TGCAGCGTTTTGGGCCTTAACTATGGCTACACCTTC. This translates into CSVLGLNYGYTF.

This clonotype was picked up many times. The chain uses TRBV7-2 and TRBJ2-5; no definite D call. Per germline, CDR1 SGHTA and CDR2 FQGNSA. This CDR3 has 14 residues. V was clipped by 1 base and J by 5 bases, with 11 bases between them. The CDR3 coding sequence is TGTGCCAGCAGCTTAGGGCCTTCGGTGGAGACCCAGTACTTC. Residues: CASSLGPSVETQYF.

This clonotype has a count of ten or more. The chain couples TRBV12-3 or TRBV12-4 to TRBJ2-1, with D perhaps matching TRBD1 or TRBD2 (5 bases each). Trimming took off 5 bases at V and 0 bases at J, with 14 bases between the two ends. The CDR3 is made up of 16 amino acids. This CDR3 reads CASSPLGTSSYNEQFF. The CDR3 coding sequence is TGTGCCAGCAGTCCCCTCGGGACGAGCTCCTACAATGAGCAGTTCTTC.

The chain uses TRBV28 and TRBJ2-5, with D possibly called TRBD1 or TRBD2 (5 bases each). The germline V and J ends were trimmed by 5 bases and 6 bases, with 13 bases remaining between them. This CDR3 comprises 13 residues. Germline loops: CDR1 MDHEN, CDR2 SYDVKM. CDR3 sequence (DNA): TGTGCCAGCAGTCTCGGGGCCCGCAAGACCCAGTACTTC. Translating gives CASSLGARKTQYF.

CDR3 nucleotides: TGTGCCAGCAGCCAGACACTTGACAGCACAGATACGCAGTATTTT. Residues: CASSQTLDSTDTQYF. The chain has TRBV3-1 and TRBJ2-3; D is uncertain. Trimming left V 3 bases short and J 0 bases short, with 10 bases between. The germline CDR1 and CDR2 sequences are LGHDT and YNNKEL (reference sequence). The CDR3 is 15 residues long.

There are a few counts of this clonotype. The CDR3 spells CASSGGGWTEAFF. The CDR3 DNA is TGTGCCAGCAGCGGAGGGGGATGGACTGAAGCTTTCTTT. The chain carries TRBV9 and TRBJ1-1; a weak D match, TRBD1 (6 bases). The ends were cut back, 3 bases at V and 5 bases at J, with 11 bases in the middle. CDR1 and CDR2 (germline): SGDLS, YYNGEE. CDR3 length: 13 amino acids.

The J gene is TRBJ2-2, the V gene TRBV7-2; no clear D gene. Per the germline V gene, CDR1 is SGHTA and CDR2 is FQGNSA. V was clipped by 6 bases and J by 1 base, with 15 bases between them. This CDR3 spans 16 amino acids. The CDR3 here is CASSLTLHGNTGELFF. The DNA of the CDR3 is TGTGCCAGCAGTCTAACACTACACGGGAACACCGGGGAGCTGTTTTTT.

The J gene is TRBJ2-5, the V gene TRBV5-1; D is uncertain. This CDR3 comprises 14 residues. V shed 2 bases and J shed 0 bases, with 8 bases lying between them. CDR1 SGHRS and CDR2 YFSETQ come from the germline V gene. The CDR3 region has the DNA TGCGCCAGCAGCTTAGAAACGTACCAAGAGACCCAGTACTTC. Protein: CASSLETYQETQYF.

This sequence joins TRBV11-2 and TRBJ2-2; TRBD1 aligns across 7 bases. With 1 base clipped from V and 5 bases from J, the junction kept 4 bases outside the gene matches. Germline V gives CDR1 SGHAT, CDR2 FQNNGV. CDR3 size: 15 residues. The CDR3: CASSLVVRGTGELFF. CDR3 DNA sequence: TGTGCCAGCAGCTTAGTAGTCAGGGGGACCGGGGAGCTGTTTTTT.

V and J are TRBV3-1 and TRBJ1-1; TRBD1 matches 8 bases. Trimming removed 0 bases from V and 5 bases from J; junction bases left unmatched: 11. Germline V lookup: CDR1 LGHDT, CDR2 YNNKEL (reference sequence). The CDR3 covers 17 residues. The CDR3 spells CASSQEVGQGEITEAFF. DNA for the CDR3: TGTGCCAGCAGCCAAGAAGTCGGACAGGGAGAAATAACTGAAGCTTTCTTT.

This clonotype was recorded at least ten times. This rearrangement joins TRBV20-1 to TRBJ2-7; D is tentatively TRBD1 or TRBD2 (5 bases each). V lost 6 bases to trimming and J lost 3 bases, with 21 bases between them. The germline V gene encodes CDR1 DFQATT and CDR2 SNEGSKA (reference sequence). The CDR3 has 15 amino acids. CDR3 sequence (DNA): TGCAGTGCAGGATACGGGGCCCGGAGGAGCTACGAGCAGTACTTC. This codes for CSAGYGARRSYEQYF.

There are a few counts of this clonotype. The chain joins TRBV10-3 to TRBJ1-1; D is uncertain. The CDR3 is 11 amino acids. Germline V gene data show CDR1 as ENHRY and CDR2 as SYGVKD. V gave up 8 bases and J gave up 1 base, with 5 bases separating them. CDR3 region: CAIGRNTEAFF. CDR3 bases: TGTGCCATCGGGCGGAACACTGAAGCTTTCTTT.

Turning to this clonotype: The conserved phenylalanine or tryptophan normally closing the CDR3 is absent here, so this likely arose from a read error. This chain connects TRBV6-5 to TRBJ2-3; possibly TRBD1 for D (6 bases). The germline V gene has CDR1 MNHEY and CDR2 SVGAGI. V lost 1 base to trimming and J lost 4 bases, with 9 bases between them. The CDR3 totals 14 residues. In DNA, the CDR3 is TGTGCCAGCAGTTACTTGGGGGCCGCAGATACGCAGTATCTT. It translates to CASSYLGAADTQYL.

This clonotype was recorded a few times. The chain carries TRBV7-2 and TRBJ2-7; weak D call: TRBD2 (6 bases). This CDR3 is 13 amino acids long. Trimming left V 4 bases short and J 4 bases short, with 11 bases between. CDR1 and CDR2 from the germline V gene are SGHTA and FQGNSA. The CDR3 coding sequence is TGTGCCAGCAGCTACACCGGGGGATACGAGCAGTACTTC. It encodes CASSYTGGYEQYF.

This clonotype has at least ten counts. The V and J genes are TRBV20-1 and TRBJ2-1; 9 bases are a match to TRBD2. The germline V gene has CDR1 DFQATT and CDR2 SNEGSKA (reference sequence). This CDR3 has 14 amino acids. Trimming at V came to 4 bases and at J to 7 bases, leaving 8 bases not matched to a gene. Here the CDR3 DNA reads TGCAGTGCTATTCCGGGACTAGCAGGAAATGAGCAGTTCTTC. It yields the protein CSAIPGLAGNEQFF.

This rearrangement joins TRBV29-1 to TRBJ2-4; D not certain. The V gene lost 8 bases and the J gene lost 5 bases, with 13 bases spanning the gap. This CDR3 contains 12 residues. Per the germline V gene, CDR1 is SQVTM and CDR2 is ANQGSEA. The CDR3 here is CSLLGFENIQYF. CDR3 in DNA: TGCAGCCTCTTGGGGTTCGAAAACATTCAGTACTTC.

This clonotype was seen repeatedly, ten times or more. The J gene is TRBJ2-2, the V gene TRBV5-1, with D perhaps TRBD1 or TRBD2 (6 bases each). CDR3 length: 16 amino acids. Between the trimmed V and J ends, which lost 0 bases and 3 bases, there was a span of 12 bases. Germline V gives CDR1 SGHRS, CDR2 YFSETQ. CDR3 sequence: CASSLVRGRDTGELFF. The CDR3 DNA reads TGCGCCAGCAGCTTGGTCCGGGGGCGCGACACCGGGGAGCTGTTTTTT.